Listed here are 17 T cell receptor beta chains from one sample, sequenced in a study of radiation and T cells in renal cell carcinoma. Clones were read by immunoSEQ multiplex PCR, and TCRdb kept only the in-frame ones, dropping some. The sample contains approximately 150,000 clones, 86% of which appear only once. Time point noted: blood 4 weeks post-SBRT, at nephrectomy. Described treatment: 15 Gy SBRT to primary tumor, nephrectomy 4 weeks later. The specimen comprised blood, sampled from a patient whose treatment included radiotherapy and nephrectomy. The receptors shown here come from a woman aged 50 to 60 with renal cell carcinoma.

The rearrangement links TRBV18 to TRBJ1-4; no reliable D call. CDR3 length equals 12 residues. The ends were cut back, 2 bases at V and 8 bases at J, with 6 bases in the middle. The V gene's germline CDR1 is KGHSH and CDR2 LQKENI. The CDR3 DNA is TGTGCCAGCTCACCAGATAGGGAAAAACTGTTTTTT. It yields the protein CASSPDREKLFF.

This chain uses TRBV9 with TRBJ2-7; 8 positions match TRBD1. Trimming took 3 bases from V and 6 from J; bases not matched to a gene: 8. Germline V CDR1 and CDR2: SGDLS, YYNGEE. This CDR3 is built from 14 residues. The CDR3 region is CASSADRERGEQYF. Written as DNA, the CDR3 is TGTGCCAGCAGCGCGGACAGGGAAAGAGGCGAGCAGTACTTC.

This chain uses TRBV10-1 with TRBJ1-4; TRBD1 might be the D (6 bases). Germline CDR1 WNHNN, CDR2 SYGVQD (reference sequence). The CDR3 totals 16 residues. The V gene lost 9 bases and the J gene lost 4 bases, with 21 bases spanning the gap. The CDR3 DNA sequence: TGCGCCAGGGCGACGGGGGGCTTTCAGGGTAATGAAAAACTGTTTTTT. Encoded protein: CARATGGFQGNEKLFF.

The V and J genes are TRBV10-1 and TRBJ1-1, with D uncertain. The V gene's germline CDR1 is WNHNN and CDR2 SYGVQD (reference sequence). The length of the CDR3 is 13 residues. Trimming shortened V by 6 bases and J by 3 bases, and 11 bases separated the two germline ends. The chain's CDR3 is CASSLNLYTEAFF. The CDR3 nucleotides read TGCGCCAGCAGCCTAAATCTGTACACTGAAGCTTTCTTT.

The chain has TRBV5-1 and TRBJ2-7; the D gene is possibly TRBD2 (5 bases). CDR3 length equals 15 residues. Germline V gene sequence: CDR1 SGHRS, CDR2 YFSETQ. V lost 1 base and J lost 0, with 11 bases in between. The CDR3 spells CASSLSPGNSYEQYF. The CDR3 DNA is TGCGCCAGCAGCTTGTCCCCGGGAAACTCCTACGAGCAGTACTTC. The full variable domain, rest sourced from reference TRBV5-1 and TRBJ2-7, is KAGVTQTPRYLIKTRGQQVTLSCSPISGHRSVSWYQQTPGQGLQFLFEYFSETQRNKGNFPGRFSGRQFSNSRSEMNVSTLELGDSALYLCASSLSPGNSYEQYFGPGTRLTVT.

The chain employs TRBV10-3 and TRBJ1-5; possible D gene TRBD1, 6 bases. V shed 6 bases and J shed 7 bases, with 16 bases lying between them. The CDR3 covers 14 residues. Germline CDR1 is ENHRY and CDR2 is SYGVKD. CDR3 loop: CAIRAEGVRQPQHF. The CDR3 nucleotides read TGTGCCATCAGGGCCGAGGGGGTCCGACAGCCCCAGCATTTT.

The V gene is TRBV7-2, the J gene TRBJ1-5; D is perhaps TRBD1 (6 bases). The CDR3 is made up of 16 amino acids. The germline gives CDR1 SGHTA, CDR2 FQGNSA. Between the trimmed V and J ends, which lost 5 bases and 0 bases, there was a span of 14 bases. In DNA form, the CDR3 reads TGTGCCAGCAGCCTTTCGGACAGCTATAGCAATCAGCCCCAGCATTTT. It encodes CASSLSDSYSNQPQHF.

This sequence joins TRBV28 and TRBJ1-2, with TRBD1 matching 7 bases. V dropped 4 bases and J dropped 6; count of bases not matched to a gene: 11. Germline V CDR1 and CDR2: MDHEN, SYDVKM. The CDR3 extends over 15 amino acids. This CDR3 is CASSSTGQDVNGYTF. CDR3 DNA: TGTGCCAGCAGTTCCACCGGACAGGATGTGAATGGCTACACCTTC.

This chain uses TRBV7-9 with TRBJ1-3; 7 positions agree with TRBD1. Per the germline V gene, CDR1 is SEHNR and CDR2 is FQNEAQ (reference sequence). V lost 5 bases to trimming and J lost 0 bases; unmatched junction nucleotides: 7. The CDR3 contains 16 residues. The CDR3 DNA reads TGTGCCAGCAGCCAACCGGGACAGAGCTCTGGAAACACCATATATTTT. Protein sequence: CASSQPGQSSGNTIYF.

This chain links TRBV19 with TRBJ1-2; TRBD1 aligns across 8 bases. V was pared by 5 bases and J by 5 bases, with 10 bases of the junction left unmatched. The CDR3 runs 15 residues. Germline loops: CDR1 LNHDA, CDR2 SQIVND (reference sequence). The DNA for the CDR3 is TGTGCCAGTAGTTTCCAGACAGGGGCCGGGTATGGCTACACCTTC. It codes for CASSFQTGAGYGYTF.

The chain employs TRBV7-2 and TRBJ1-5; no definite D call. The ends were cut back, 4 bases at V and 1 base at J, with 2 bases in the middle. This CDR3 is 12 amino acids long. From germline, CDR1 is SGHTA and CDR2 FQGNSA. CDR3 DNA sequence: TGTGCCAGCAGCTGGAGCAATCAGCCCCAGCATTTT. Protein sequence: CASSWSNQPQHF. The full variable domain, rest sourced from reference TRBV7-2 and TRBJ1-5, is GAGVSQSPSNKVTEKGKDVELRCDPISGHTALYWYRQSLGQGLEFLIYFQGNSAPDKSGLPSDRFSAERTGGSVSTLTIQRTQQEDSAVYLCASSWSNQPQHFGDGTRLSIL.

The chain couples TRBV30 to TRBJ1-5; TRBD1 matches 7 bases. The length of the CDR3 is 15 residues. With 0 bases clipped from V and 6 bases from J, the junction kept 8 bases outside the gene matches. Germline V lookup: CDR1 GTSNPN, CDR2 SVGIG (reference sequence). For the CDR3, the DNA is TGTGCCTGGAGTGTGGGAACAGGGGACGGTCAGCCCCAGCATTTT. Its translation: CAWSVGTGDGQPQHF. The variable domain in full, with the rest retrieved from reference TRBV30 and TRBJ1-5, is SQTIHQWPATLVQPVGSPLSLECTVEGTSNPNLYWYRQAAGRGLQLLFYSVGIGQISSEVPQNLSASRPQDRQFILSSKKLLLSDSGFYLCAWSVGTGDGQPQHFGDGTRLSIL.

The chain uses TRBV7-2 and TRBJ2-3; D may be TRBD1 (6 bases). The V end lost 4 bases, the J end lost 6 bases, and 11 bases lay between the germline ends. Germline V gives CDR1 SGHTA, CDR2 FQGNSA. The CDR3 is 13 residues long. DNA of the CDR3: TGTGCCAGCAGCTCAACTAGGGGGGATACGCAGTATTTT. As protein: CASSSTRGDTQYF.

The chain recombines TRBV7-2 with TRBJ2-1; D is unresolved. This CDR3 is 13 amino acids long. Trimming took off 4 bases at V and 5 bases at J, with 9 bases between the two ends. Germline V lookup: CDR1 SGHTA, CDR2 FQGNSA. This CDR3 is CASSSQHHNEQFF. CDR3 in DNA: TGTGCCAGCAGCTCACAGCACCACAATGAGCAGTTCTTC.

The rearrangement uses TRBV5-6 and TRBJ2-3; D possibly corresponds to TRBD2 (5 bases). The CDR3 contains 13 residues. V was trimmed by 4 bases and J by 8 bases, leaving 14 bases between them. The germline CDR1 and CDR2 sequences are SGHDT and YYEEEE. CDR3 residues: CASSITAGGTQYF. The CDR3 DNA is TGTGCCAGCAGCATAACAGCCGGAGGTACGCAGTATTTT.

The chain uses TRBV5-1 and TRBJ2-2, with a possible D match to TRBD1 (6 bases). The V and J ends lost 3 bases and 1 base respectively, with 10 bases between them. The CDR3 consists of 15 residues. The germline V gene encodes CDR1 SGHRS and CDR2 YFSETQ. The CDR3 spells CASSYSTGNTGELFF. CDR3 in DNA: TGCGCCAGCAGCTACTCGACAGGGAACACCGGGGAGCTGTTTTTT.

CDR3 bases: TGCGCCAGCAGCTTGGAAGGGGGCCGACACTATGGCTACACCTTC. Its translation: CASSLEGGRHYGYTF. The V call is TRBV5-1, the J call TRBJ1-2; 7 nucleotides align to TRBD1. The CDR3 totals 15 residues. Germline CDR1 is SGHRS and CDR2 is YFSETQ. Trimming took 0 bases from V and 3 from J; bases not matched to a gene: 5.